This T cell receptor beta chain was recovered during a study of response to subunit inactivated influenza vaccine. TCRdb processed the RT-PCR reads anew with MiXCR; each CDR3 protein has one entry. The sample records about 650,000 distinct CDR3 sequences, about 15% being singletons. Study conclusions and caveats: Only a handful of new T cells, the authors suggested, are recruited with each seasonal influenza vaccination.

V was pared by 1 base and J by 5 bases, with 10 bases of the junction left unmatched. The CDR3 loop spans 17 amino acids. The germline gives CDR1 LGHNA, CDR2 YSLEER. This clonotype has a handful of counts. The antigen is not known. Sequencing used PBMCs from blood, obtained about 11 days after vaccination. This sequence originates from a man aged 45-65 years who received an inactivated influenza vaccine. This rearrangement joins TRBV4-3 to TRBJ2-1; the match to TRBD2 covers 8 bases. For the CDR3, the DNA is TGCGCCAGCAGCCAAGGAGGTAACGCGGGAGGTGACAATGAGCAGTTCTTC. Its translation: CASSQGGNAGGDNEQFF.